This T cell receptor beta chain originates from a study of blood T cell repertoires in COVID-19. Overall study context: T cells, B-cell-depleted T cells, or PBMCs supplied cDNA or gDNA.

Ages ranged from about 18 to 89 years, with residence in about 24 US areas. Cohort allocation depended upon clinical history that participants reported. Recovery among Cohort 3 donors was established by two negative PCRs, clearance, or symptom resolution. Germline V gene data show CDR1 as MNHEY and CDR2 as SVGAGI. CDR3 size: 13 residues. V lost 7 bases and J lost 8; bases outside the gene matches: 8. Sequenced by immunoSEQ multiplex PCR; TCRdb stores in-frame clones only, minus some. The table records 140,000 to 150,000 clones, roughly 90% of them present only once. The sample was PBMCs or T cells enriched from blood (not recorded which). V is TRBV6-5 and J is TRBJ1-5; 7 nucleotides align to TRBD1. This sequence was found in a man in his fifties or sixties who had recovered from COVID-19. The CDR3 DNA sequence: TGTGCCAGCACTTTCGACAGGGCAGAGCCCCAGCATTTT. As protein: CASTFDRAEPQHF.